These 18 T cell receptor beta chains originate from one sample sequenced in a study of blood T cell repertoires in COVID-19. Some clones are missing from TCRdb's copy, which holds only in-frame ones; the method was immunoSEQ multiplex PCR. Among around 250,000 clones, approximately 85% were seen once, and the ten largest hold less than 6.5%. The sample was peripheral blood. Receptors were obtained from a man in his forties or fifties with active or convalescent COVID-19.

The J gene is TRBJ1-2, the V gene TRBV3-1 (or the pseudogene TRBV3-2); D perhaps matches TRBD1 (5 bases). V was clipped by 4 bases and J by 4 bases, with 10 bases between them. The CDR3 runs 13 residues. CDR1 and CDR2 from the germline V gene are LGHDT and YNNKEL (reference sequence). The CDR3 is CASSPGHSYGYTF. In DNA, the CDR3 is TGTGCCAGCAGCCCCGGACACTCCTATGGCTACACCTTC.

The rearrangement links TRBV27 to TRBJ2-7; 8 bases fit TRBD1. The CDR3 is 14 residues long. The germline gives CDR1 MNHEY, CDR2 SMNVEV (reference sequence). Trimming at V came to 5 bases and at J to 1 base, leaving 4 bases not matched to a gene. The CDR3 protein is CASSPGGGSYEQYF. The CDR3 DNA reads TGTGCCAGCAGTCCAGGGGGCGGATCCTACGAGCAGTACTTC.

The genes are TRBV13 and TRBJ2-3; tentative D call: TRBD2 (5 bases). Germline V CDR1 and CDR2: PRHDT, FYEKMQ (reference sequence). The V and J ends lost 4 bases and 10 bases respectively, with 24 bases between them. CDR3 size: 16 residues. The CDR3 sequence is CASSSDGINRDWAQYF. As DNA, the CDR3 is TGTGCCAGCAGCTCGGACGGAATCAACCGGGATTGGGCGCAGTATTTT.

This clone was picked up one time. V usage is TRBV10-3 and J usage is TRBJ1-5; 9 nucleotides agree with TRBD1. V was pared by 3 bases and J by 5 bases, with 5 bases of the junction left unmatched. The CDR3 spans 15 residues. Germline values: CDR1 ENHRY, CDR2 SYGVKD. CDR3 nucleotides: TGTGCCATCAGTGACTCGGGACAGGGTGATCAGCCCCAGCATTTT. Residues: CAISDSGQGDQPQHF.

This clone is a singleton in its sample. Other DNA sequences in the same sample also yield this CDR3. This chain connects TRBV5-1 to TRBJ2-7; 11 bases are shared with TRBD2. CDR1 is SGHRS, CDR2 YFSETQ, per germline. V lost 1 base, J lost 3 bases, and 0 bases stayed unmatched. The CDR3 has 14 amino acids. The CDR3 sequence: CASSLTSGSYEQYF. The CDR3 coding sequence is TGCGCCAGCAGCTTGACTAGCGGGAGCTACGAGCAGTACTTC.

The rearrangement uses TRBV5-6 and TRBJ1-5, with 7 bases identical to TRBD1. Trimming took 2 bases from V and 6 from J; bases not matched to a gene: 5. Germline CDR1 SGHDT, CDR2 YYEEEE. The CDR3 spans 14 residues. The chain's CDR3 is CASSLQGYPQPQHF. CDR3 sequence (DNA): TGTGCCAGCAGCTTACAGGGGTACCCTCAGCCCCAGCATTTT.

The V and J genes are TRBV5-1 and TRBJ1-2, with a tentative D call TRBD1 (5 bases). Germline CDR1 SGHRS, CDR2 YFSETQ. This CDR3 has 13 amino acids. Trimming took off 4 bases at V and 6 bases at J, with 13 bases between the two ends. As DNA, the CDR3 is TGCGCCAGCAGCACGGGACTAGGCAATGGCTACACCTTC. Its translation is CASSTGLGNGYTF.

The CDR3 DNA follows: TGTGCCTGGAGTGAGGAGGGCTATGGCTACACCTTC. Protein: CAWSEEGYGYTF. The chain couples TRBV30 to TRBJ1-2; D not certain. The ends were cut back, 1 base at V and 4 bases at J, with 7 bases in the middle. CDR3 length: 12 residues. The germline gives CDR1 GTSNPN, CDR2 SVGIG (reference sequence).

In its sample, this clone was seen a few times. The chain couples TRBV1 to TRBJ2-1; the table's D call, TRBD2, was not checked against the DNA. TRBV1 is marked as a pseudogene. The CDR3 is 17 amino acids. The CDR3 region has the DNA TGCACCAGCAGCCAGCCTAGCGGGATACGGTCCTACAATGAGCAGTTCTTC. It encodes CTSSQPSGIRSYNEQFF.

The rearrangement uses TRBV7-8 and TRBJ1-5, with D possibly TRBD1 on 6 matching bases. The ends were cut back, 5 bases at V and 7 bases at J, with 12 bases in the middle. The CDR3 totals 13 residues. Germline loops: CDR1 SGHVS, CDR2 FQNEAQ. The CDR3 loop reads CASSQGGGQPQHF. Written as DNA, the CDR3 is TGTGCCAGCAGCCAGGGAGGGGGGCAGCCCCAGCATTTT.

This clone was counted only a few times. The chain couples TRBV6-5 to TRBJ2-3; 9 bases match TRBD2. The V and J ends lost 2 bases and 5 bases, in that order; junction bases with no gene match: 5. Per germline, CDR1 MNHEY and CDR2 SVGAGI. This CDR3 is built from 15 residues. CDR3 sequence: CASSYAAGGVDTQYF. As DNA, the CDR3 is TGTGCCAGCAGTTACGCGGCGGGAGGGGTAGATACGCAGTATTTT.

This rearrangement joins TRBV28 to TRBJ1-5; D is unclear. Germline CDR1 is MDHEN and CDR2 is SYDVKM. The ends were cut back, 6 bases at V and 0 bases at J, with 3 bases in the middle. The length of the CDR3 is 12 residues. The chain's CDR3 is CASSRSNQPQHF. The CDR3 coding sequence is TGTGCCAGCAGCCGTAGCAATCAGCCCCAGCATTTT.

The chain couples TRBV9 to TRBJ2-1, with D perhaps TRBD1 (6 bases). Between the trimmed V and J ends, which lost 1 base and 8 bases, there was a span of 16 bases. Germline V gene data show CDR1 as SGDLS and CDR2 as YYNGEE. This CDR3 region has 15 residues. DNA of the CDR3: TGTGCCAGCAGCGTATCATGGACAGTCGGTCATGAGCAGTTCTTC. Protein: CASSVSWTVGHEQFF.

A note on this clone: The same CDR3 also results from other DNA sequences found in this sample. The genes are TRBV5-4 and TRBJ2-3; TRBD2 matches at 14 bases. The CDR3 loop spans 16 amino acids. V shed 1 base and J 3 bases; nucleotides not matched to a gene: 1. Germline-derived CDR1 and CDR2 are SGHNT and YYREEE (reference sequence). The CDR3 loop is CASSLRLAGGTDTQYF. Written as DNA, the CDR3 is TGTGCCAGCAGCTTGAGACTAGCGGGAGGGACAGATACGCAGTATTTT.

This chain uses TRBV4-1 with TRBJ1-4, with TRBD1 as a possible D gene (5 bases). With 4 bases removed from V and 2 bases from J, the gap between germline ends came to 8 bases. CDR1 is MGHRA and CDR2 is YSYEKL in the germline V gene. This CDR3 has 14 amino acids. CDR3 residues: CASSPRGTNEKLFF. The CDR3, as DNA: TGCGCCAGCAGCCCCCGGGGGACTAATGAAAAACTGTTTTTT.

This clone was found a few times. CDR3 in DNA: TGTGCCAGCTCATCCTCCAGGGGAGAGAGTGGCTACACCTTC. This gives the protein CASSSSRGESGYTF. J is TRBJ1-2 and V is TRBV18, with a tentative D call TRBD1 (6 bases). V lost 5 bases and J lost 7, with 17 bases in between. The germline V gene encodes CDR1 KGHSH and CDR2 LQKENI. The CDR3 length is 14 residues.

V and J are TRBV19 and TRBJ2-5; 8 bases align to TRBD2. CDR1 is LNHDA, CDR2 SQIVND, per germline (reference sequence). The V segment lost 4 bases and the J segment 4 bases; nucleotides outside the gene matches: 2. The CDR3 is made up of 13 amino acids. In DNA, the CDR3 is TGTGCCAGTAGTAACCTAGCGGGAGAGACCCAGTACTTC. As protein: CASSNLAGETQYF.

This chain joins TRBV30 and TRBJ1-4; D gene unclear. Trimming removed 3 bases from V and 7 bases from J, with 6 bases in between. This CDR3 is built from 11 residues. Germline CDR1 is GTSNPN and CDR2 is SVGIG (reference sequence). The DNA of the CDR3 is TGTGCCTGGAGCAGTTTTGAAAAACTGTTTTTT. Protein sequence: CAWSSFEKLFF.